This T cell receptor (beta chain) was profiled in a study of shared clonotypes between healthy human individuals. Produced via immunoSEQ multiplex PCR; TCRdb's table is partial and in-frame only. Altogether millions of clones are present, 85% to 95% being singletons, with the ten largest covering 0.85% to 1.2%. The CDR3 contains 15 residues. Trimming cost V 4 bases and J 6 bases; bases outside gene matches: 9. The germline CDR1 and CDR2 sequences are ENHRY and SYGVKD. The naive CD8 population came from CD45RO-negative cells selected for CCR7, without terminally differentiated effector memory CD45RA+ cells.

This clonotype was sampled from a man younger than 35 in good health. Sequencing was carried out using naive CD8+ T cells sorted from blood. The rearrangement links TRBV10-3 to TRBJ1-1; TRBD1 agrees at 9 bases. CDR3 residues: CAISGKTGGISEAFF. CDR3 in DNA: TGTGCCATCAGTGGGAAGACAGGGGGGATCTCTGAAGCTTTCTTT.